What follows are 24 T cell receptor beta chains derived from one specimen sequenced in a study of blood T cells in healthy people across ages. The use of a sample-barcoded 5' primer and a J-beta primer mix characterized a second PCR of about 7 to 12 cycles. TCRdb re-called the 5' RACE reads with MiXCR, one entry per CDR3 protein. The repertoire holds around 700,000 distinct CDR3 sequences, with 20% to 30% as singletons. These data are also associated with another study on T cells of mothers and their children.

Sequencing input: blood. The receptors stem from a boy between 10 and 17 years old in good health.

Worth noting for this clonotype: Because it lacks the conserved phenylalanine or tryptophan at the end, this CDR3 is likely a read error. This sequence joins TRBV9 and TRBJ2-5; TRBD2 is a possible D gene (7 bases). The DNA end favors TRBJ2-7, so the J call may be wrong. Germline lookup yields CDR1 SGDLS and CDR2 YYNGEE. The CDR3 length is 16 residues. For the CDR3, the DNA is TGTGCCAGCAGCGAGGGGGGGCAGAGAATATCCTACGAGCAGTACATC. Its translation: CASSEGGQRISYEQYI.

Details on this clonotype: The junction differs from germline at one of its ends, possibly a read error. V gene TRBV19 combines with J gene TRBJ2-1; 7 positions agree with TRBD2. CDR1 is LNHDA and CDR2 is SQIVND in the germline V gene (reference sequence). CDR3 length: 15 amino acids. The CDR3 region has the DNA TGCGCCAGTAGTATCACCGGGACTAAGTCCGATGAGCAGTTCTTC. It codes for CASSITGTKSDEQFF.

The chain joins TRBV19 to TRBJ2-3, with D perhaps TRBD2 (6 bases). This CDR3 contains 14 residues. The ends were cut back, 3 bases at V and 2 bases at J, with 9 bases in the middle. Germline V gene data show CDR1 as LNHDA and CDR2 as SQIVND (reference sequence). CDR3 nucleotides: TGTGCCAGTAGTATTCGGGACTTCACAGATACGCAGTATTTT. Its translation is CASSIRDFTDTQYF.

This clonotype has just a few counts. This chain links TRBV7-9 with TRBJ1-4; D gene uncertain. With 0 bases removed from V and 10 bases from J, the gap between germline ends came to 12 bases. CDR1 is SEHNR and CDR2 is FQNEAQ in the germline V gene (reference sequence). The CDR3 loop spans 14 amino acids. The CDR3 is CASSLAPGVGKLFF. DNA of the CDR3: TGTGCCAGCAGCTTAGCGCCTGGGGTTGGAAAACTGTTTTTT.

In this sample, this clonotype turned up a few times. This sequence joins TRBV5-6 and TRBJ1-6; the match to TRBD1 covers 9 bases. Trimming removed 5 bases from V and 0 bases from J; junction bases left unmatched: 9. Germline V gives CDR1 SGHDT, CDR2 YYEEEE. CDR3 length equals 18 residues. CDR3 amino acids: CASSKPGQGNSYNSPLHF. DNA of the CDR3: TGTGCCAGCAGTAAGCCGGGACAGGGAAACTCCTATAATTCACCCCTCCACTTT.

This chain connects TRBV29-1 to TRBJ2-1, with 9 bases that match TRBD1. Germline-derived CDR1 and CDR2 are SQVTM and ANQGSEA. There are 15 residues in the CDR3. Trimming removed 2 bases from V and 4 bases from J; junction bases left unmatched: 6. The CDR3 bases are TGCAGCGTTGAATTCCGGACAGGGGATTACAATGAGCAGTTCTTC. Its translation: CSVEFRTGDYNEQFF.

The chain joins TRBV5-1 to TRBJ1-1, with a weak D call TRBD1 (5 bases). In germline, CDR1 is SGHRS, CDR2 YFSETQ. The CDR3 contains 13 residues. With 4 bases removed from V and 5 bases from J, the gap between germline ends came to 12 bases. The CDR3 DNA reads TGCGCCAGCAGCGGGGGGGATTGGACTGAAGCTTTCTTT. Protein: CASSGGDWTEAFF. The whole variable domain, remainder taken from reference TRBV5-1 and TRBJ1-1, is KAGVTQTPRYLIKTRGQQVTLSCSPISGHRSVSWYQQTPGQGLQFLFEYFSETQRNKGNFPGRFSGRQFSNSRSEMNVSTLELGDSALYLCASSGGDWTEAFFGQGTRLTVV.

A few counts support this clonotype. The chain is built from TRBV7-9 and TRBJ2-5; TRBD2 is a possible D gene (5 bases). The tail of the sequence fits TRBJ2-7 better, so the J call may be wrong. Germline lookup yields CDR1 SEHNR and CDR2 FQNEAQ (reference sequence). The CDR3 spans 13 residues. The CDR3, as DNA: TGTGCCAGCACCCCCGTCGGGGTCTACGAGCAGTACTTC. Residues: CASTPVGVYEQYF.

The DNA for the CDR3 is TGCAGCGTTGAAGGGTTCAGCGGGGAGCAGTACGTC. It yields the protein CSVEGFSGEQYV. The chain joins TRBV29-1 to TRBJ2-7; possibly TRBD2 for D (6 bases). CDR1 SQVTM and CDR2 ANQGSEA come from the germline V gene. Trimming took 1 base from V and 7 from J, leaving 11 bases between them. This CDR3 spans 12 amino acids.

The chain carries TRBV7-2 and TRBJ2-1, with D perhaps matching TRBD2 (5 bases). Germline V CDR1 and CDR2: SGHTA, FQGNSA. The germline V and J ends were trimmed by 2 bases and 4 bases, with 15 bases remaining between them. The CDR3 length is 16 residues. CDR3 nucleotide sequence: TGTGCCAGCAGCTTATTGGGTCGGCGGGCGTACAATGAGCAGTTCTTC. Translation gives CASSLLGRRAYNEQFF.

Here the CDR3 reads CASSERQGNSGNTIYF. CDR3 nucleotide sequence: TGTGCCAGCAGCGAGAGACAGGGGAACTCTGGAAACACCATATATTTT. The chain uses TRBV7-3 and TRBJ1-3, with 8 bases fitting TRBD1. The V and J ends lost 5 bases and 0 bases, in that order; junction bases with no gene match: 6. The germline gives CDR1 SGHTA, CDR2 FQGTGA. The CDR3 length is 16 residues.

The V call is TRBV28, the J call TRBJ1-5; D gene uncertain. The CDR3 contains 14 residues. V was cut by 3 bases and J by 4 bases, with 10 bases left in between. Germline CDR1 reads MDHEN; CDR2 reads SYDVKM. CDR3 in DNA: TGTGCCAGCAGTTTTCCCACGTCGAATCAGCCCCAGCATTTT. Protein sequence: CASSFPTSNQPQHF.

The chain has TRBV7-9 and TRBJ2-3, with 11 bases identical to TRBD2. Germline V lookup: CDR1 SEHNR, CDR2 FQNEAQ (reference sequence). The junction had 7 bases not matched to a gene; V was cut back by 5 bases and J by 3 bases. The CDR3 consists of 16 residues. CDR3 bases: TGTGCCAGCAGCGACCGTCTAGCGGGGGGAACAGATACGCAGTATTTT. It yields the protein CASSDRLAGGTDTQYF.

This chain joins TRBV12-3 or TRBV12-4 and TRBJ1-4; no clear D gene. This CDR3 spans 14 amino acids. V lost 4 bases and J 2 bases, leaving 8 bases between the germline ends. The CDR3 sequence is CASSYFRTNEKLFF. The CDR3 DNA follows: TGTGCCAGCAGTTACTTCCGTACTAATGAAAAACTGTTTTTT.

The chain recombines TRBV5-1 with TRBJ2-5; D not resolved. The CDR3 is 12 residues long. The germline V and J ends were trimmed by 3 bases and 5 bases, with 8 bases remaining between them. The germline CDR1 and CDR2 sequences are SGHRS and YFSETQ. Written as DNA, the CDR3 is TGCGCCAGCAGCTCCCAACGGGAGACCCAGTACTTC. It translates to CASSSQRETQYF.

The V and J genes are TRBV5-1 and TRBJ2-6; maybe TRBD2 (5 bases). V lost 0 bases and J lost 0, with 13 bases in between. The CDR3 loop spans 18 amino acids. CDR1 and CDR2 (germline): SGHRS, YFSETQ. The CDR3 protein is CASSLVGDYNSGANVLTF. In nucleotides, the CDR3 is TGCGCCAGCAGCTTGGTCGGGGATTACAACTCTGGGGCCAACGTCCTGACTTTC.

About this clonotype: The conserved closing phenylalanine or tryptophan is absent in this CDR3, likely reflecting a read error. The V gene is TRBV7-2, the J gene TRBJ1-2; unclear D gene. Trimming shortened V by 1 base and J by 8 bases, and 14 bases separated the two germline ends. The CDR3 loop spans 14 amino acids. Germline loops: CDR1 SGHTA, CDR2 FQGNSA. The CDR3 bases are TGTGCCAGCAGCTTAGTGGCGGAGGGAGGGGGCTACACCTCC. It specifies CASSLVAEGGGYTS.

In its sample, this clonotype was seen a few times. The rearrangement joins TRBV18 to TRBJ1-1, with no clear D. The germline gives CDR1 KGHSH, CDR2 LQKENI. The germline V and J ends were trimmed by 2 bases and 0 bases, with 7 bases remaining between them. CDR3 length: 14 residues. CDR3 in amino acids: CASSPGELNTEAFF. DNA for the CDR3: TGTGCCAGCTCACCAGGGGAATTGAACACTGAAGCTTTCTTT. Full variable domain (remainder filled in from reference TRBV18 and TRBJ1-1): NAGVMQNPRHLVRRRGQEARLRCSPMKGHSHVYWYRQLPEEGLKFMVYLQKENIIDESGMPKERFSAEFPKEGPSILRIQQVVRGDSAAYFCASSPGELNTEAFFGQGTRLTVV.

The genes are TRBV10-3 and TRBJ1-6; 9 bases match TRBD1. Germline-derived CDR1 and CDR2 are ENHRY and SYGVKD. This CDR3 contains 16 residues. V dropped 3 bases and J dropped 9; count of bases not matched to a gene: 9. The CDR3: CAISERRGQGTSPLHF. In DNA form, the CDR3 reads TGTGCCATCAGTGAACGCCGGGGACAGGGAACTTCACCCCTCCACTTT.

This clonotype was seen only a few times. Because it lacks the conserved phenylalanine or tryptophan at the end, this CDR3 is likely a read error. No DNA is shown, since the ends of the CDR3 on it are uncertain; the CDR3 is the one TCRdb lists. The chain uses TRBV6-6 and TRBJ2-1; the table gives TRBD1 as D, unverified against the DNA. The germline gives CDR1 MNHNY, CDR2 SVGAGI (reference sequence). Inclusive of both ends, the CDR3 amounts to 12 amino acids. The CDR3 spells CASSYYPGSEVL.

The table lists this clonotype with a few counts. This chain links TRBV6-5 with TRBJ2-4; TRBD2 aligns across 7 bases. Trimming at V came to 0 bases and at J to 0 bases, leaving 5 bases not matched to a gene. CDR3 length: 17 amino acids. Germline CDR1 reads MNHEY; CDR2 reads SVGAGI. The CDR3 DNA reads TGTGCCAGCAGTTACTCCTACGGGGGGTTAGCCAAAAACATTCAGTACTTC. Its protein is CASSYSYGGLAKNIQYF.

This chain uses TRBV6-5 with TRBJ1-1, with TRBD1 as a possible D gene (6 bases). The CDR3 length is 15 residues. Germline assignment: CDR1 MNHEY and CDR2 SVGAGI. The ends were cut back, 0 bases at V and 2 bases at J, with 10 bases in the middle. CDR3 sequence reads: CASSYSSGVNTEAFF. The DNA for the CDR3 is TGTGCCAGCAGTTACTCGTCAGGGGTAAACACTGAAGCTTTCTTT.

J is TRBJ1-6 and V is TRBV18; D call uncertain. CDR3 length equals 15 residues. Trimming removed 3 bases from V and 2 bases from J, with 8 bases in between. Per the germline V gene, CDR1 is KGHSH and CDR2 is LQKENI. The CDR3 region is CASSPQETYNSPLHF. The DNA for the CDR3 is TGTGCCAGCTCACCTCAAGAAACCTATAATTCACCCCTCCACTTT.

This clonotype was recorded a few times. The chain uses TRBV7-6 and TRBJ2-7; D remains unclear. The CDR3 is made up of 14 amino acids. Germline V lookup: CDR1 SGHVS, CDR2 FNYEAQ. Trimming pared 5 bases from V and 4 bases from J, leaving 15 bases between. The CDR3 region has the DNA TGTGCCAGCAGCATGGCCTCCGGCCTATACGAGCAGTACTTC. Translated: CASSMASGLYEQYF.